These T cell receptor beta chains were read from a single sample in a study of cytomegalovirus exposure and HLA in healthy donors. Method: immunoSEQ multiplex PCR; TCRdb's copy keeps in-frame clones and lacks some. The repertoire table contains about 77,000 clones. The sequenced material came from PBMCs. Source of these receptors: a man between 45 and 60 years old in good health and CMV-seropositive. The CDR3 runs from the conserved cysteine through the conserved F or W. A D gene is named only where the DNA matches it firmly.

TRBV6-5	TRBD1	TRBJ1-1	TGTGCCAGCAGTCACCCCGAACAGGGGGCTGAAGCTTTCTTT	CASSHPEQGAEAFF
TRBV4-1	.	TRBJ1-1	TGCGCCAGCAGCCAGAGGATCACTGTGGCTCCTCAGAACACTGAAGCTTTCTTT	CASSQRITVAPQNTEAFF
TRBV15	.	TRBJ1-5	TGTGCCACCAACCCGGACAGCTTTTCGCTTCGGCCCCAGCATTTT	CATNPDSFSLRPQHF
TRBV28	TRBD2	TRBJ2-5	TGTGCCAGCAGTGGATCCTCGGGGGGGCTGAGGGAGACCCAGTACTTC	CASSGSSGGLRETQYF
TRBV28	.	TRBJ1-5	TGTGCCAGCAGTTTGACGGGACAAGGGCAGCCCCAGCATTTT	CASSLTGQGQPQHF
TRBV6-1	TRBD1	TRBJ1-5	TGTGCCACCCTGGAACAGACAGGGGGGAGTCAGCCCCAGCATTTT	CATLEQTGGSQPQHF
TRBV25-1	.	TRBJ2-3	TGTGCCAGCAGTGCGGCGGGAATCCGTGGTATTGATACGCAGTATTTT	CASSAAGIRGIDTQYF
TRBV29-1	.	TRBJ2-2	TGCAGCGTGCCAGGGACCGGGGAGCTGTTTTTT	CSVPGTGELFF
TRBV6-1	TRBD1	TRBJ2-3	TGTGCCAGCAGTGGAGGGACAGGCCGCTTGGGCACAGATACGCAGTATTTT	CASSGGTGRLGTDTQYF
TRBV18	.	TRBJ2-1	TGTGCCAGCTCTTCGAGGAATGAGCAGTTCTTC	CASSSRNEQFF
TRBV19	TRBD1	TRBJ1-1	TGTGCCAGTAGTATAGATGGGGGGACAGGGAGCACTGAAGCTTTCTTT	CASSIDGGTGSTEAFF
TRBV28	.	TRBJ2-5	TGTGCCAGCACCTCGAGGGAGACCCAGTACTTC	CASTSRETQYF
TRBV7-9	.	TRBJ2-2	TGTGCCAGCAGCTCCCGCTCAGGAAACACCGGGGAGCTGTTTTTT	CASSSRSGNTGELFF
TRBV6-6	.	TRBJ1-5	TGTGCCAGCAGTCATAGCAATCAGCCCCAGCATTTT	CASSHSNQPQHF
TRBV5-1	TRBD2	TRBJ2-2	TGCGCCAGCAGCTTGGATAGCGGGAGCCCGCGGGGGGAGCTGTTTTTT	CASSLDSGSPRGELFF
TRBV28	.	TRBJ1-1	TGTGCCAGCAGTGCTGAGGGGAGGGCTGAAGCTTTCTTT	CASSAEGRAEAFF
TRBV5-1	TRBD1	TRBJ1-2	TGCGCCAGCAGCTACGGACAGGGTGGAGGAGCGAACTATGGCTACACCTTC	CASSYGQGGGANYGYTF
TRBV5-6	.	TRBJ1-2	TGTGCCAGCGACGAAGGAGAACGCTATGGCTACACCTTC	CASDEGERYGYTF
TRBV10-2	.	TRBJ2-3	TGCGCCAGCAGCCTTACAGGGTTTTCGGCAGATACGCAGTATTTT	CASSLTGFSADTQYF
TRBV7-9	.	TRBJ1-6	TGTGCCAGCAGCTTAGCAGCTGGGGGCGGGTCACCCCTCCACTTT	CASSLAAGGGSPLHF
TRBV4-1	TRBD1	TRBJ2-7	TGCGCCAGCAGCCAAGTGAACAGGGGGTTAAACGAGCAGTACTTC	CASSQVNRGLNEQYF
TRBV19	TRBD1	TRBJ2-2	TGTGCCAGTATCAGGGGGTCGAACACCGGGGAGCTGTTTTTT	CASIRGSNTGELFF
TRBV5-1	TRBD1	TRBJ2-7	TGCGCCAGCAGCTCACAGACAGGGAACTACGAGCAGTACTTC	CASSSQTGNYEQYF
TRBV21-1	.	TRBJ1-1	TGTGCCAGCAGCAATGTCACAGGGGGCGACGGGAACACTGAAGCTTTCTTT	CASSNVTGGDGNTEAFF
TRBV9	TRBD1	TRBJ1-4	TGTGCCAGCAGCTCCCGGACAGGGGGCAATGAAAAACTGTTTTTT	CASSSRTGGNEKLFF
TRBV19	TRBD1	TRBJ2-7	TGTGCCAGTAGTCCCAACTGGGACAGGGGGAGAAGCGAGCAGTACTTC	CASSPNWDRGRSEQYF
TRBV6-6	.	TRBJ1-1	TGTGCCAGCAGTTTGGGGGGGTTGAACACTGAAGCTTTCTTT	CASSLGGLNTEAFF
TRBV7-9	TRBD1	TRBJ1-2	TGTGCCAGCAGCTCGACTCGATACAGGGGGACAGCTAACTATGGCTACACCTTC	CASSSTRYRGTANYGYTF
TRBV27	.	TRBJ2-5	TGTGCCAGCAGTCTAGGACAGTCACAAGAGACCCAGTACTTC	CASSLGQSQETQYF
TRBV19	.	TRBJ1-2	TGTGCCAGTAGCCGGGAGTTCGACCCGGGCTACACCTTC	CASSREFDPGYTF
TRBV6-5	.	TRBJ1-6	TGTGCCAGCACGAAGGGGGATAAGCCCCTCCACTTT	CASTKGDKPLHF
TRBV19	TRBD2	TRBJ2-3	TGTGCCCCGAGAAAGTTGGAGGGTCTAGCGGTTAGCACAGATACGCAGTATTTT	CAPRKLEGLAVSTDTQYF
TRBV7-8	TRBD1	TRBJ2-1	TGTGCCAGCAGCCTAGTAGGACAGGGACACAATGAGCAGTTCTTC	CASSLVGQGHNEQFF
TRBV15	TRBD1	TRBJ2-5	TGTGCCACCAGCGCCCGGGACAGCCTCCAAGAGACCCAGTACTTC	CATSARDSLQETQYF
TRBV7-6	TRBD1	TRBJ2-1	TGTGCCAGCAGCTTAGTGCACAGGGGGCAGGATCTTTTCAATGAGCAGTTCTTC	CASSLVHRGQDLFNEQFF
TRBV10-3	TRBD2	TRBJ2-5	TGTGCCATCAGGGGACTAGCTCCGGGGGAGACCCAGTACTTC	CAIRGLAPGETQYF
TRBV15	TRBD1	TRBJ1-6	TGTGCCACCAGCAGAGGGGGGGCAGGGGGCGAGAATTCACCCCTCCACTTT	CATSRGGAGGENSPLHF
TRBV6-5	TRBD1	TRBJ2-7	TGTGCCAGCAGCCCTGGGACAGTATCCTACGAGCAGTACTTC	CASSPGTVSYEQYF
TRBV2	.	TRBJ2-3	TGTGCCAGCTCCCCCCTAGCGTTAAGCACAGATACGCAGTATTTT	CASSPLALSTDTQYF
TRBV6-6	TRBD1	TRBJ1-1	TGTGCCAGCAGTTATGACAGGGCAGGGAACACTGAAGCTTTCTTT	CASSYDRAGNTEAFF
TRBV5-6	TRBD1	TRBJ1-1	TGTGCCAGCAGCTTAAGACACAGGGGGTGGGCTGAAGCTTTCTTT	CASSLRHRGWAEAFF
TRBV7-9	TRBD2	TRBJ2-2	TGTGCCAGCAGCTTGATAGCGGGAGCCGGGGAGCTGTTTTTT	CASSLIAGAGELFF
TRBV4-2	.	TRBJ2-3	TGTGCCAGCAGCCAAGTCTCCCAAACCGGAGCAGATACGCAGTATTTT	CASSQVSQTGADTQYF
TRBV5-1	.	TRBJ2-2	TGCGCCAGCAGCTTAACACTAGCAGCCGGGGAGCTGTTTTTT	CASSLTLAAGELFF
TRBV29-1	TRBD1	TRBJ2-2	TGCAGCGTGGGGACAGGGGGCAACACCGGGGAGCTGTTTTTT	CSVGTGGNTGELFF